The T cell receptor beta chain under discussion was sequenced for a study of regulatory T cells in long-lasting Graves disease. Time point of the sample: newly diagnosed GD, antithyroid drugs for less than 3 months. From RNA extracted from PBMCs, the TCR library was made. The table lists this clonotype with a few counts. Arm-PCR of CDR3 regions and iRepertoire HTBI primers were the basis on which TCR beta libraries were built. TCRdb analysed the multiplex PCR reads with MiXCR anew, one entry per CDR3 protein. The sample gives roughly 400,000 distinct CDR3 sequences, less than 20% of which show up once; 20% to 25% is in the top ten. The sample was also linked to a second study, of T cells in Graves' hyperthyroidism and ophthalmopathy.

This TCR was recovered from a woman aged 18-29 years with Graves disease. The sample consisted of peripheral blood mononuclear cells (PBMCs), taken at new diagnosis, from a patient treated with antithyroid drugs.

The CDR3 is CASSFARNEQFF. In nucleotides, the CDR3 is TGTGCCAGCAGTTTTGCCCGAAATGAGCAGTTCTTC. This chain connects TRBV27 to TRBJ2-1; the D is unclear. Germline CDR1 and CDR2: MNHEY and SMNVEV (reference sequence). The CDR3 has 12 amino acids. Trimming stripped 3 bases from V and 7 bases from J, with 7 bases between.